A selection of T cell receptor beta chains follows, all from one sample in a study of blood T cell repertoires in COVID-19. Only in-frame clones appear in the TCRdb table, and some are missing; sequencing was by immunoSEQ multiplex PCR. The table shows 150,000 to 200,000 clones, with around 85% occurring only once. Material for sequencing was peripheral blood. The receptor set was obtained from an older woman with COVID-19, enrolled during active disease. Each CDR3 is given with its conserved first and last residue. The D gene is left open where the match is weak. Size values are once, few and many counts, or a class for expanded clones, and some rows have none.

size	D	V	J	CDR3	DNA
.	TRBD1	TRBV9	TRBJ2-7	CASSVFGQGVGEQYF	TGTGCCAGCAGCGTATTCGGACAGGGTGTTGGCGAGCAGTACTTC
.	TRBD2	TRBV30	TRBJ2-5	CAWRPGLADQETQYF	TGTGCCTGGAGACCGGGACTAGCGGACCAAGAGACCCAGTACTTC
.	TRBD2	TRBV9	TRBJ2-1	CASSPGTMGNEQFF	TGTGCCAGCAGCCCTGGGACTATGGGCAATGAGCAGTTCTTC
.	TRBD1	TRBV9	TRBJ1-1	CASSVDRGEAFF	TGTGCCAGCAGCGTCGACAGGGGTGAAGCTTTCTTT
.	TRBD1	TRBV7-2	TRBJ2-1	CASSLAGTGTYNEQFF	TGTGCCAGCAGCTTAGCCGGGACAGGCACTTACAATGAGCAGTTCTTC
once	.	TRBV9	TRBJ1-5	CASSVVGHGREQPQHF	TGTGCCAGCAGCGTAGTAGGACACGGGCGAGAACAGCCCCAGCATTTT
.	TRBD1	TRBV7-3	TRBJ2-1	CASSYAGTAYNEQFF	TGTGCCAGCAGCTACGCCGGGACAGCCTACAATGAGCAGTTCTTC
.	.	TRBV5-4	TRBJ1-4	CASSLGLSGEKLFF	TGTGCCAGCAGCTTAGGACTTAGCGGTGAAAAACTGTTTTTT
.	.	TRBV30	TRBJ1-3	CAWSMDSAFSGNTIYF	TGTGCCTGGAGTATGGACAGTGCCTTCTCTGGAAACACCATATATTTT
.	TRBD1	TRBV6-6	TRBJ1-2	CASRRGVDRENSYGYTF	TGTGCCAGCAGACGAGGGGTTGACAGGGAGAATTCCTATGGCTACACCTTC
.	TRBD2	TRBV9	TRBJ2-1	CASSVGGTSEQFF	TGTGCCAGCAGCGTAGGTGGGACTAGTGAGCAGTTCTTC
.	TRBD1	TRBV19	TRBJ1-2	CASSRGTGYGYTF	TGTGCCAGTAGCCGCGGGACAGGGTATGGCTACACCTTC
.	.	TRBV28	TRBJ1-5	CASSLFRRSGPQHF	TGTGCCAGCAGTTTATTCCGGCGTTCGGGGCCCCAGCATTTT
.	TRBD2	TRBV4-1	TRBJ2-1	CASSQDAPSGTYNEQFF	TGCGCCAGCAGCCAAGATGCCCCTAGCGGGACCTACAATGAGCAGTTCTTC
.	TRBD1	TRBV6-5	TRBJ1-2	CASSYGAGTANYGYTF	TGTGCCAGCAGTTACGGGGCCGGGACAGCTAACTATGGCTACACCTTC
.	.	TRBV5-5	TRBJ2-3	CASSLFPGTDTQYF	TGTGCCAGCAGCTTGTTTCCGGGGACAGATACGCAGTATTTT
.	TRBD2	TRBV5-1	TRBJ2-1	CASRGLAGYNEQFF	TGCGCCAGCAGGGGACTAGCGGGTTACAATGAGCAGTTCTTC
few	.	TRBV7-6	TRBJ1-3	CASSSFGVSGNTIYF	TGTGCCAGCAGCTCTTTCGGGGTCTCTGGAAACACCATATATTTT
.	.	TRBV25-1	TRBJ2-1	CASSGRSPHNEQFF	TGTGCCAGCAGTGGGAGAAGCCCCCACAATGAGCAGTTCTTC
.	.	TRBV12-3/TRBV12-4	TRBJ1-1	CASQVKNQAFF	TGTGCCAGCCAGGTTAAGAACCAAGCTTTCTTT
.	TRBD2	TRBV19	TRBJ2-7	CASSIGGLAAYEQYF	TGTGCCAGTAGTATAGGAGGACTAGCGGCCTACGAGCAGTACTTC
.	TRBD2	TRBV19	TRBJ2-1	CACTGLDEQFF	TGTGCATGCACGGGACTAGATGAGCAGTTCTTC
.	.	TRBV6-2/TRBV6-3	TRBJ1-5	CASSYSQGAQPQHF	TGTGCCAGCAGTTACTCTCAGGGTGCCCAGCCCCAGCATTTT
.	.	TRBV27	TRBJ1-5	CASSFPGDNQPQHF	TGTGCCAGCAGTTTTCCGGGGGACAATCAGCCCCAGCATTTT
.	.	TRBV20-1	TRBJ1-5	CSAGGIGPQHF	TGCAGTGCTGGGGGGATTGGGCCCCAGCATTTT
.	TRBD1	TRBV24-1	TRBJ1-2	CATSGTGGGGFGGYTF	TGTGCCACCAGTGGGACAGGGGGCGGAGGTTTTGGCGGCTACACCTTC
.	TRBD1	TRBV19	TRBJ2-7	CASSRNRGRNEQYF	TGTGCCAGTAGTAGGAACAGGGGGCGGAACGAGCAGTACTTC
.	.	TRBV30	TRBJ2-1	CAWSTNPLAEQFF	TGTGCCTGGAGTACAAATCCCCTAGCGGAGCAGTTCTTC
.	.	TRBV20-1	TRBJ2-5	CSATRAETQYF	TGCAGTGCTACCAGGGCGGAGACCCAGTACTTC
.	TRBD2	TRBV3-1/TRBV3-2	TRBJ2-5	CASSLTQLAGEETQYF	TGTGCCAGCAGCCTAACTCAACTAGCGGGAGAAGAGACCCAGTACTTC
.	TRBD2	TRBV30	TRBJ2-3	CAWSPGGEGTDTQYF	TGTGCCTGGAGTCCCGGAGGGGAGGGGACAGATACGCAGTATTTT
.	TRBD2	TRBV5-1	TRBJ2-5	CASRLPTSVQETQYF	TGCGCCAGCAGGCTCCCGACTAGCGTGCAGGAGACCCAGTACTTC
.	TRBD2	TRBV5-4	TRBJ2-2	CASSELAGVTGELFF	TGTGCCAGCAGCGAACTAGCGGGAGTAACCGGGGAGCTGTTTTTT
once	.	TRBV24-1	TRBJ2-1	CATSRGASGNNEQFF	TGTGCCACCAGCCGGGGGGCTAGCGGAAACAATGAGCAGTTCTTC
.	.	TRBV9	TRBJ2-1	CASSPLGTYDNEQFF	TGTGCCAGCAGCCCCCTCGGGACATACGACAATGAGCAGTTCTTC
.	.	TRBV19	TRBJ1-6	CASSIGRRDNSPLHF	TGTGCCAGTAGTATAGGAAGGCGGGATAATTCACCCCTCCACTTT
.	TRBD2	TRBV7-2	TRBJ2-1	CASSLPGGPYNEQFF	TGTGCCAGCAGCTTGCCGGGAGGGCCCTACAATGAGCAGTTCTTC
.	.	TRBV28	TRBJ1-2	CASSFGGRGYTF	TGTGCCAGCAGTTTCGGAGGTCGCGGCTACACCTTC
.	TRBD1	TRBV24-1	TRBJ1-2	CATSPRGPNYGYTF	TGTGCCACCAGCCCCAGGGGGCCTAACTATGGCTACACCTTC
.	.	TRBV7-6	TRBJ2-2	CASSSSPIRELFF	TGTGCCAGCAGCTCATCCCCCATCCGGGAGCTGTTTTTT
.	.	TRBV6-5	TRBJ2-7	CASSRGLVSSYEQYF	TGTGCCAGCAGTAGGGGACTTGTGTCGTCCTACGAGCAGTACTTC
once	.	TRBV6-5	TRBJ1-2	CASSTTGWAKYGYTF	TGTGCCAGCAGTACCACAGGGTGGGCAAAATATGGCTACACCTTC
.	TRBD1	TRBV5-1	TRBJ2-2	CASSLSPQGASTGELFF	TGCGCCAGCAGCTTGAGTCCACAGGGGGCTTCCACCGGGGAGCTGTTTTTT
.	TRBD1	TRBV9	TRBJ1-6	CASSGTGRSYNSPLHF	TGTGCCAGCAGCGGGACAGGGAGGTCCTATAATTCACCCCTCCACTTT
.	.	TRBV4-3	TRBJ1-2	CASSQVLDTTFYGYTF	TGCGCCAGCAGCCAAGTTTTGGACACCACCTTCTATGGCTACACCTTC
.	.	TRBV5-4	TRBJ2-3	CASSDPSSGSTDTQYF	TGTGCCAGCAGCGACCCCTCAAGCGGGAGCACAGATACGCAGTATTTT
.	.	TRBV4-1	TRBJ1-6	CASSHTPPGLLNSPLHF	TGCGCCAGCAGCCATACCCCTCCGGGACTCCTTAATTCACCCCTCCACTTT
.	.	TRBV10-3	TRBJ2-3	CAISEQTDTQYF	TGTGCCATCAGTGAACAGACAGATACGCAGTATTTT